The 32 T cell receptor beta chains given below trace back to one sample, sequenced in a study of T cell responses to AZD1222 COVID-19 vaccine. The data were produced by immunoSEQ multiplex PCR, yet TCRdb's version contains in-frame clones alone and is incomplete. The repertoire has some 150,000 clones, roughly nine tenths of them found once; the top ten carry roughly 1.8%. The specimen was peripheral blood, collected 28 days after the second AZD1222 dose. Source of these receptors: an adult who received the AZD1222 COVID-19 vaccine.

The genes are TRBV7-2 and TRBJ2-7; no clear D. V was trimmed by 1 base and J by 3 bases, leaving 7 bases between them. The CDR3 is made up of 13 amino acids. Germline V CDR1 and CDR2: SGHTA, FQGNSA. For the CDR3, the DNA is TGTGCCAGCAGCTTAGGACCGATCTACGAGCAGTACTTC. Amino acid sequence: CASSLGPIYEQYF.

This chain uses TRBV7-3 with TRBJ2-7; TRBD1 might be the D (6 bases). V was clipped by 8 bases and J by 6 bases, with 29 bases between them. This CDR3 has 17 amino acids. Looked up from germline, CDR1 is SGHTA and CDR2 is FQGTGA. The chain's CDR3 is CASEPDSPHEFRSEQYF. The CDR3 region has the DNA TGTGCCAGCGAGCCGGACAGTCCGCATGAGTTCCGCTCCGAGCAGTACTTC.

Remarks on this clone: The same CDR3 arises from other DNA sequences in this sample as well. The chain links TRBV18 to TRBJ2-7, with D unclear. V was shortened by 3 bases and J by 4 bases, with 10 bases between the two germline ends. The length of the CDR3 is 13 residues. The germline CDR1 and CDR2 sequences are KGHSH and LQKENI. CDR3 sequence reads: CASSPGGRYEQYF. DNA of the CDR3: TGTGCCAGCTCACCGGGCGGTAGGTACGAGCAGTACTTC. Based on the CDR3 plus reference TRBV18 and TRBJ2-7, the full variable domain is NAGVMQNPRHLVRRRGQEARLRCSPMKGHSHVYWYRQLPEEGLKFMVYLQKENIIDESGMPKERFSAEFPKEGPSILRIQQVVRGDSAAYFCASSPGGRYEQYFGPGTRLTVT.

The chain recombines TRBV7-3 with TRBJ2-3, with D possibly TRBD1 on 6 matching bases. V lost 5 bases and J lost 4, with 13 bases in between. The CDR3 spans 14 residues. Germline loops: CDR1 SGHTA, CDR2 FQGTGA. This CDR3 is CASSQQGSADTQYF. DNA of the CDR3: TGTGCCAGCAGCCAACAGGGTAGCGCAGATACGCAGTATTTT.

The gene calls are TRBV6-5 and TRBJ1-2; a possible D gene is TRBD1 (5 bases). The CDR3 extends over 14 amino acids. In germline, CDR1 is MNHEY, CDR2 SVGAGI. Trimming removed 6 bases from V and 6 bases from J, with 17 bases in between. This CDR3 is CASRSTGSLHGYTF. CDR3 in DNA: TGTGCCAGCAGGTCAACAGGTTCGCTTCATGGCTACACCTTC.

The chain employs TRBV4-3 and TRBJ1-2, with no clear D. Deletions cut 1 base from V and 1 base from J, with 10 bases between. Germline assignment: CDR1 LGHNA and CDR2 YSLEER. This CDR3 region has 15 residues. The chain's CDR3 is CASSQGPNINYGYTF. CDR3 sequence (DNA): TGCGCCAGCAGCCAAGGCCCAAATATTAACTATGGCTACACCTTC.

This chain links TRBV15 with TRBJ2-2; D gene ambiguous. The CDR3 is made up of 14 amino acids. CDR1 and CDR2 from the germline V gene are LNHNV and YYDKDF (reference sequence). V lost 6 bases, J lost 2 bases, and 10 bases lay in between. For the CDR3, the DNA is TGTGCCACCAGTCTCGGACCAAACACCGGGGAGCTGTTTTTT. Translation: CATSLGPNTGELFF. The complete variable domain, with remaining parts taken from reference TRBV15 and TRBJ2-2, reads DAMVIQNPRYQVTQFGKPVTLSCSQTLNHNVMYWYQQKSSQAPKLLFHYYDKDFNNEADTPDNFQSRRPNTSFCFLDIRSPGLGDTAMYLCATSLGPNTGELFFGEGSRLTVL.

The V gene is TRBV25-1, the J gene TRBJ1-3, with D perhaps TRBD1 (5 bases). The germline gives CDR1 MGHDK, CDR2 SYGVNS. V was pared by 3 bases and J by 6 bases, with 15 bases between. CDR3 length: 15 residues. DNA for the CDR3: TGTGCCAGCAGTGACCCCTCAGGGCCGGAAAACACCATATATTTT. Translating gives CASSDPSGPENTIYF.

This chain links TRBV6-6 with TRBJ2-7, with D possibly TRBD1 on 6 matching bases. The CDR3 totals 16 residues. The germline gives CDR1 MNHNY, CDR2 SVGAGI (reference sequence). V was trimmed by 6 bases and J by 2 bases, leaving 20 bases between them. CDR3 DNA sequence: TGTGCCAGCAGAAAGCTGACAGGTAGCCCTACCTACGAGCAGTACTTC. Its translation: CASRKLTGSPTYEQYF.

The V call is TRBV19, the J call TRBJ2-7; no definite D call. V was trimmed by 3 bases and J by 3 bases, leaving 12 bases between them. The CDR3 consists of 14 residues. The germline V gene has CDR1 LNHDA and CDR2 SQIVND (reference sequence). CDR3 amino acids: CASSIGLESYEQYF. In DNA, the CDR3 is TGTGCCAGTAGTATCGGGCTAGAGAGCTACGAGCAGTACTTC.

The rearrangement links TRBV30 to TRBJ1-2; no clear D. V was shortened by 3 bases and J by 3 bases, with 14 bases between the two germline ends. The CDR3 consists of 14 residues. From germline, CDR1 is GTSNPN and CDR2 SVGIG (reference sequence). The CDR3 sequence is CAWRGTPNHYGYTF. CDR3 in DNA: TGTGCCTGGAGAGGAACCCCTAACCACTATGGCTACACCTTC. The full variable domain, rest sourced from reference TRBV30 and TRBJ1-2, is SQTIHQWPATLVQPVGSPLSLECTVEGTSNPNLYWYRQAAGRGLQLLFYSVGIGQISSEVPQNLSASRPQDRQFILSSKKLLLSDSGFYLCAWRGTPNHYGYTFGSGTRLTVV.

The chain carries TRBV5-6 and TRBJ1-1; D gene uncertain. This CDR3 has 14 residues. Per germline, CDR1 SGHDT and CDR2 YYEEEE. V lost 0 bases and J lost 1, with 7 bases in between. DNA for the CDR3: TGTGCCAGCAGCTTGGCGGCGGGGAACACTGAAGCTTTCTTT. Translated, it gives CASSLAAGNTEAFF.

This clone has a single count. The V gene is TRBV6-5, the J gene TRBJ1-3; 9 bases map to TRBD1. After removal of 2 bases from V and 6 bases from J, the junction contained 2 bases not matched to a gene. Germline CDR1 is MNHEY and CDR2 is SVGAGI. CDR3 length equals 14 residues. CDR3 amino acids: CASSYGTGINTIYF. CDR3 in DNA: TGTGCCAGCAGTTACGGGACAGGGATAAACACCATATATTTT.

This chain uses TRBV7-2 with TRBJ2-7; D is undetermined. V shed 4 bases and J shed 3 bases, with 10 bases lying between them. The CDR3 has 13 residues. Germline assignment: CDR1 SGHTA and CDR2 FQGNSA. The CDR3 spells CASSSENFYEQYF. CDR3 DNA sequence: TGTGCCAGCAGCTCCGAAAACTTCTACGAGCAGTACTTC.

This rearrangement joins TRBV30 to TRBJ1-2, with D hard to call. The CDR3 is made up of 11 amino acids. Germline CDR1 and CDR2: GTSNPN and SVGIG (reference sequence). The V end was cut by 4 bases, the J end by 9 bases, with 12 bases between. CDR3 nucleotide sequence: TGTGCCTGGACCACCCAAACGAGCTACACCTTC. It translates to CAWTTQTSYTF. Full variable domain (outside the CDR3, taken from reference TRBV30 and TRBJ1-2): SQTIHQWPATLVQPVGSPLSLECTVEGTSNPNLYWYRQAAGRGLQLLFYSVGIGQISSEVPQNLSASRPQDRQFILSSKKLLLSDSGFYLCAWTTQTSYTFGSGTRLTVV.

The J gene is TRBJ1-2, the V gene TRBV2; TRBD1 matches 7 bases. The junction had 7 bases not matched to a gene; V was cut back by 5 bases and J by 7 bases. The CDR3 covers 13 residues. Germline lookup yields CDR1 SNHLY and CDR2 FYNNEI. The DNA for the CDR3 is TGTGCCAGCAGTAGCGGGACAGTCGGTGGCTACACCTTC. Its translation: CASSSGTVGGYTF.

CDR3 protein: CASSLSGQNNSPLHF. CDR3 sequence (DNA): TGTGCCAGCAGCTTATCGGGACAGAATAATTCACCCCTCCACTTT. This chain uses TRBV7-2 with TRBJ1-6, with 7 nucleotides matching TRBD1. The CDR3 contains 15 residues. CDR1 and CDR2 from the germline V gene are SGHTA and FQGNSA. After removal of 2 bases from V and 5 bases from J, the junction contained 3 bases not matched to a gene.

The genes are TRBV19 and TRBJ1-2; tentative D call: TRBD1 (5 bases). The CDR3 consists of 14 residues. Trimming stripped 2 bases from V and 2 bases from J, with 9 bases between. Per the germline V gene, CDR1 is LNHDA and CDR2 is SQIVND (reference sequence). CDR3 protein: CASSIQGRNYGYTF. In DNA form, the CDR3 reads TGTGCCAGTAGTATACAGGGAAGGAACTATGGCTACACCTTC.

The rearrangement links TRBV9 to TRBJ2-7; D unclear. The CDR3 length is 14 residues. V was clipped by 0 bases and J by 3 bases, with 10 bases between them. Germline CDR1 reads SGDLS; CDR2 reads YYNGEE. The CDR3 spells CASSVGRAYYEQYF. CDR3 nucleotides: TGTGCCAGCAGCGTAGGAAGGGCGTACTACGAGCAGTACTTC.

The chain couples TRBV10-1 to TRBJ1-1, with TRBD1 matching over 7 bases. The junction had 6 bases not matched to a gene; V was cut back by 0 bases and J by 5 bases. Germline values: CDR1 WNHNN, CDR2 SYGVQD (reference sequence). CDR3 length equals 15 residues. Written as DNA, the CDR3 is TGCGCCAGCAGTGAGTCGAAGGGGGCATGGACTGAAGCTTTCTTT. The encoded protein is CASSESKGAWTEAFF.

This clone was seen only a few times. This sequence joins TRBV7-2 and TRBJ2-1; D unresolved. The length of the CDR3 is 13 residues. V lost 1 base to trimming and J lost 5 bases, with 6 bases between them. Germline V gene sequence: CDR1 SGHTA, CDR2 FQGNSA. The CDR3 is CASSLGPNNEQFF. CDR3 DNA sequence: TGTGCCAGCAGCTTAGGACCGAACAATGAGCAGTTCTTC.

The CDR3 nucleotides are TGCAGTGCTAGTATCGGGACCGAGCAGTACTTC. It yields the protein CSASIGTEQYF. The V call is TRBV20-1, the J call TRBJ2-7; D is tentatively TRBD1 or TRBD2 (5 bases each). This CDR3 region has 11 residues. Germline lookup yields CDR1 DFQATT and CDR2 SNEGSKA (reference sequence). Trimming took 3 bases from V and 6 from J, leaving 9 bases between them.

The gene calls are TRBV7-2 and TRBJ2-2; 9 bases are a match to TRBD2. With 6 bases clipped from V and 13 bases from J, the junction kept 9 bases outside the gene matches. The CDR3 sequence is 13 residues long. Looked up from germline, CDR1 is SGHTA and CDR2 is FQGNSA. CDR3 in amino acids: CASRGTPREGLFF. The CDR3 region has the DNA TGTGCCAGCAGGGGGACTCCGCGGGAGGGGCTGTTTTTT.

The chain is built from TRBV5-1 and TRBJ2-7, with D perhaps TRBD1 (5 bases). The CDR3 covers 13 residues. Trimming pared 7 bases from V and 7 bases from J, leaving 18 bases between. Germline V gives CDR1 SGHRS, CDR2 YFSETQ. DNA of the CDR3: TGCGCCAGCGGTCCGAGCAGGGTGGGGGAGCAGTACTTC. Encoded protein: CASGPSRVGEQYF. The entire variable domain, with the rest obtained from reference TRBV5-1 and TRBJ2-7, is as follows: KAGVTQTPRYLIKTRGQQVTLSCSPISGHRSVSWYQQTPGQGLQFLFEYFSETQRNKGNFPGRFSGRQFSNSRSEMNVSTLELGDSALYLCASGPSRVGEQYFGPGTRLTVT.

The rearrangement uses TRBV7-2 and TRBJ2-1; maybe TRBD2 (5 bases). The CDR3 has 15 amino acids. The V and J ends lost 1 base and 7 bases respectively, with 14 bases between them. CDR1 is SGHTA and CDR2 is FQGNSA in the germline V gene. The CDR3 sequence is CASSLGGTSGNEQFF. The CDR3 coding sequence is TGTGCCAGCAGCTTAGGGGGTACTAGTGGTAATGAGCAGTTCTTC.

The chain joins TRBV24-1 to TRBJ1-1; D remains unclear. CDR3 length: 13 amino acids. Trimming left V 0 bases short and J 8 bases short, with 9 bases between. Germline V gene sequence: CDR1 KGHDR, CDR2 SFDVKD. DNA of the CDR3: TGTGCCACCAGTGATTTGGCCTGGGGAGAAGCTTTCTTT. It is translated as CATSDLAWGEAFF.

This clone was counted a single time. This chain uses TRBV5-1 with TRBJ2-3, with D possibly being TRBD1 or TRBD2 (6 bases each). The V and J ends lost 0 bases and 2 bases respectively, with 16 bases between them. CDR1 is SGHRS, CDR2 YFSETQ, per germline. The CDR3 has 17 residues. CDR3 sequence reads: CASSLGRGGRTTDTQYF. DNA of the CDR3: TGCGCCAGCAGCTTGGGTCGAGGGGGGAGAACCACAGATACGCAGTATTTT.

V gene TRBV5-4 combines with J gene TRBJ2-7, with D perhaps TRBD1 or TRBD2 (5 bases each). Germline V lookup: CDR1 SGHNT, CDR2 YYREEE (reference sequence). Trimming took off 3 bases at V and 3 bases at J, with 16 bases between the two ends. There are 15 residues in the CDR3. The CDR3 nucleotides read TGTGCCAGCAGCTCACTAAAGGGGACGGGCTACGAGCAGTACTTC. Its translation: CASSSLKGTGYEQYF.

The CDR3 sequence: CASSDSAGEGDTQYF. As DNA, the CDR3 is TGTGCCAGCAGTGACTCCGCGGGAGAGGGAGATACGCAGTATTTT. This chain uses TRBV6-4 with TRBJ2-3; 7 bases are shared with TRBD2. V dropped 0 bases and J dropped 5; count of bases not matched to a gene: 5. This CDR3 contains 15 residues. In germline, CDR1 is MRHNA, CDR2 SNTAGT.

This chain links TRBV13 with TRBJ1-1; D may be TRBD1 (6 bases). The CDR3 extends over 16 amino acids. Germline assignment: CDR1 PRHDT and CDR2 FYEKMQ (reference sequence). Trimming removed 2 bases from V and 4 bases from J, with 17 bases in between. The CDR3 protein is CASSLRARGLGTEAFF. CDR3 DNA: TGTGCCAGCAGCTTACGGGCCAGGGGTTTGGGCACTGAAGCTTTCTTT.

This chain uses TRBV18 with TRBJ2-1; D not resolved. V was clipped by 0 bases and J by 8 bases, with 8 bases between them. This CDR3 contains 13 residues. From germline, CDR1 is KGHSH and CDR2 LQKENI. The CDR3 sequence: CASSPPQPHEQFF. CDR3 coding DNA: TGTGCCAGCTCACCACCCCAGCCCCATGAGCAGTTCTTC.

This clone came up a few times. This sequence joins TRBV6-4 and TRBJ2-3; no clear D. V was trimmed by 0 bases and J by 0 bases, leaving 7 bases between them. This CDR3 is built from 15 residues. Looked up from germline, CDR1 is MRHNA and CDR2 is SNTAGT. Here the CDR3 reads CASSDSDASTDTQYF. DNA for the CDR3: TGTGCCAGCAGTGACTCGGATGCTAGCACAGATACGCAGTATTTT.